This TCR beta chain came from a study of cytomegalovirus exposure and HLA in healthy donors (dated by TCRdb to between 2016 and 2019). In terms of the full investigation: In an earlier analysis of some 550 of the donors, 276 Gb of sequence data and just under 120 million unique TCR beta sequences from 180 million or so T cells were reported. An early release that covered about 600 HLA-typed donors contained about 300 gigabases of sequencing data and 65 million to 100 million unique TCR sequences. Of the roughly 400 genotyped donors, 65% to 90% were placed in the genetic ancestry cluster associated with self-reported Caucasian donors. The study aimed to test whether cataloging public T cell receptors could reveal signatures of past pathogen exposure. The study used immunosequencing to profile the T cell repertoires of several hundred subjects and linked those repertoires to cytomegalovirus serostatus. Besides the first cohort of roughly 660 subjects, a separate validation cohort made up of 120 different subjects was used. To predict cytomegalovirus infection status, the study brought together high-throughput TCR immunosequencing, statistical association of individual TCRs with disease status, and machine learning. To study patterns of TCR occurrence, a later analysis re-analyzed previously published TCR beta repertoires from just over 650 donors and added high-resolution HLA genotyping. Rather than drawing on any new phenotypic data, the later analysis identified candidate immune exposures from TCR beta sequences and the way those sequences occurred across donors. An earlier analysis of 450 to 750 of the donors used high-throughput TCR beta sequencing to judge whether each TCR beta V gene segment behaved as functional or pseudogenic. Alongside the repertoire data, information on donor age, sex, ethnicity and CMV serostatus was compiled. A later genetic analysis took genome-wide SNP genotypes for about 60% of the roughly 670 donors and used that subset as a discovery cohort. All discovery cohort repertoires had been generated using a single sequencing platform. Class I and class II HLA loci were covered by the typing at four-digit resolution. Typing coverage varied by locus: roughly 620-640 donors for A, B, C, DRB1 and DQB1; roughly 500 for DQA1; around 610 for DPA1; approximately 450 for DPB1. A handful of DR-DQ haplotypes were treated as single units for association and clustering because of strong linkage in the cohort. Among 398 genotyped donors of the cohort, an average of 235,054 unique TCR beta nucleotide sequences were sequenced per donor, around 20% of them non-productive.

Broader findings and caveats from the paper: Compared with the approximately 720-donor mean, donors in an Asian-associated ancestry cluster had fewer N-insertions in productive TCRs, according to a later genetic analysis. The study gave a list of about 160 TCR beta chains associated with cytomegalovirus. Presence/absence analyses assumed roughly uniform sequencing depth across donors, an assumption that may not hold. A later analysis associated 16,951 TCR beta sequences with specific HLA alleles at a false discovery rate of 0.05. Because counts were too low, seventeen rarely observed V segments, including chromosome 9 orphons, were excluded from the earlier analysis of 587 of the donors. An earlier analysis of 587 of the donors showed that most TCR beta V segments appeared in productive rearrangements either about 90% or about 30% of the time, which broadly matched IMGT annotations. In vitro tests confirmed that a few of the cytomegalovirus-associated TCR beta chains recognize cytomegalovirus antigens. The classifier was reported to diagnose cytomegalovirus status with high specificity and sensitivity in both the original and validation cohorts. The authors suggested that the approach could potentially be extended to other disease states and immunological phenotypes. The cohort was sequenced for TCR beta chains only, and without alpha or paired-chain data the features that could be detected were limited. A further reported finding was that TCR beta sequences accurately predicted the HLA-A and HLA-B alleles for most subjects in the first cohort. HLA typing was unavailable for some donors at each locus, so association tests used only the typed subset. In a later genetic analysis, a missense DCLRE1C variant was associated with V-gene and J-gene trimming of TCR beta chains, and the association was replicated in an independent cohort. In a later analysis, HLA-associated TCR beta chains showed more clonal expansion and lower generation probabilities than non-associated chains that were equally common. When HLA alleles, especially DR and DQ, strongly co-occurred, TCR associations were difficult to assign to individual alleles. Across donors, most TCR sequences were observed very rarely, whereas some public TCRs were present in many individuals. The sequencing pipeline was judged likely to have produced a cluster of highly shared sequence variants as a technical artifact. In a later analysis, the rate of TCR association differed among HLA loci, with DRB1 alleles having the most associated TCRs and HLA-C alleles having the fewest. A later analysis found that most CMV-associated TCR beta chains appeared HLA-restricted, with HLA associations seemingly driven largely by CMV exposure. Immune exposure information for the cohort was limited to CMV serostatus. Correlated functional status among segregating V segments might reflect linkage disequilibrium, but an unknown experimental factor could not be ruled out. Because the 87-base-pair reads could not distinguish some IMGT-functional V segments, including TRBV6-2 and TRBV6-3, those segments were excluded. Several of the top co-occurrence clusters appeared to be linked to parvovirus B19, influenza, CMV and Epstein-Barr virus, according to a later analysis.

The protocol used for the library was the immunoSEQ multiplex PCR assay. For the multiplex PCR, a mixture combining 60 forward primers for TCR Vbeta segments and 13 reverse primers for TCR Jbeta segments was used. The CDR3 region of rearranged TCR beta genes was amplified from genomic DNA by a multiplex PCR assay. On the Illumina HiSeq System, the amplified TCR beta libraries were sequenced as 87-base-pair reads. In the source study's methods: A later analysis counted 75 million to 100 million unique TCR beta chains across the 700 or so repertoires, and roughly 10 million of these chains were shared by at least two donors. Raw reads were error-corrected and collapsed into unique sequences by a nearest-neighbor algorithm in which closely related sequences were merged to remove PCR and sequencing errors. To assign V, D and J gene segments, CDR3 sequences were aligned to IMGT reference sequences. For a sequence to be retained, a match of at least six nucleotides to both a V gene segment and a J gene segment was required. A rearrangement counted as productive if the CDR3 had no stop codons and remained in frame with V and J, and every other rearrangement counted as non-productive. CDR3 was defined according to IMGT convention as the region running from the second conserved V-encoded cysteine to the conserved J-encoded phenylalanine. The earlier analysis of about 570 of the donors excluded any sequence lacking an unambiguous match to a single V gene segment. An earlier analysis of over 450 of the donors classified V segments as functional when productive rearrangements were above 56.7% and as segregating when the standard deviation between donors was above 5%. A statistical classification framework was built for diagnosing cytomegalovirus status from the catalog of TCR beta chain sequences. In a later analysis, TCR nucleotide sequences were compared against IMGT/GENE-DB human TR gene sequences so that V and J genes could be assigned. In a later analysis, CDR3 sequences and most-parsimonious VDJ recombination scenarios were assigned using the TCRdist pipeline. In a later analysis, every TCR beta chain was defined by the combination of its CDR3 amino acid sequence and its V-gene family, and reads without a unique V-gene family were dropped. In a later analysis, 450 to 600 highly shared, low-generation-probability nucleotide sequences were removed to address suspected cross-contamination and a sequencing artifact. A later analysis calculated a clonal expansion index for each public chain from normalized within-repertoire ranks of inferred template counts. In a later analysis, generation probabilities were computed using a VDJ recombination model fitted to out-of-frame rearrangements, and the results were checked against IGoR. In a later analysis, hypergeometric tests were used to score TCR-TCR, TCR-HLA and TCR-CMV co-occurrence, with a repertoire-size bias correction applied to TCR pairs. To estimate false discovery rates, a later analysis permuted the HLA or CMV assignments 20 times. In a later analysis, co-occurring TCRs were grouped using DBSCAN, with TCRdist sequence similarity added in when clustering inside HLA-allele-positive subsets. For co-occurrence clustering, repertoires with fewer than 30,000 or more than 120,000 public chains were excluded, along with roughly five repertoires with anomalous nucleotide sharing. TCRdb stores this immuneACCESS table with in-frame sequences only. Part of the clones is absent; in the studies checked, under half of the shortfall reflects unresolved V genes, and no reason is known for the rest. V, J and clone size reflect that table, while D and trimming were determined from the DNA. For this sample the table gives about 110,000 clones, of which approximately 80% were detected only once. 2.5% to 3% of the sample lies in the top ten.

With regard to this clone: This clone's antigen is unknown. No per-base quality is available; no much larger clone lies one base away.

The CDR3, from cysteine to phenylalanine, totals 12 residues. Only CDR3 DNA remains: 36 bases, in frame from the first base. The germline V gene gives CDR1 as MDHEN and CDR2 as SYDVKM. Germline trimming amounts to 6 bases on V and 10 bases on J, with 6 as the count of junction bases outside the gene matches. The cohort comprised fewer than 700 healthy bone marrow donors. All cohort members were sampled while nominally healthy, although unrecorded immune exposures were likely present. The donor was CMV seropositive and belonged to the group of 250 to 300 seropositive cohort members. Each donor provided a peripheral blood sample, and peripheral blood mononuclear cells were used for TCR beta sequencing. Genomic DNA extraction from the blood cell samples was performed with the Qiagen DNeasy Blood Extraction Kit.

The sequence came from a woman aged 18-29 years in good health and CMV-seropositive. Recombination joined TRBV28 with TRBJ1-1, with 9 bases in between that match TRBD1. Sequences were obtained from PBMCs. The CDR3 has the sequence CASSHDRGGAFF. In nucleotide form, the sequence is TGTGCCAGCAGCCATGACAGGGGGGGAGCTTTCTTT.